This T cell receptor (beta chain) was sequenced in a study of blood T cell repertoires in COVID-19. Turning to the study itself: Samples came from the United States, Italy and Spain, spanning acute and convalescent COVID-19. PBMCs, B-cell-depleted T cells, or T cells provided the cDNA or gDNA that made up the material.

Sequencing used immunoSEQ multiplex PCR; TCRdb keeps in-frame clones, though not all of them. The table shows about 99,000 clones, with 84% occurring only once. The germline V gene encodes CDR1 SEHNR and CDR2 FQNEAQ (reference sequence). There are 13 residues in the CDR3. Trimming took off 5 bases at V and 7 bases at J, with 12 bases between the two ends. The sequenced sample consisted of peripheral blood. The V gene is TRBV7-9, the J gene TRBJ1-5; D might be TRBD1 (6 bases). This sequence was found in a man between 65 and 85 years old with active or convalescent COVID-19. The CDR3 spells CASSAQGNQPQHF. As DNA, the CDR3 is TGTGCCAGCAGCGCACAGGGAAACCAGCCCCAGCATTTT.